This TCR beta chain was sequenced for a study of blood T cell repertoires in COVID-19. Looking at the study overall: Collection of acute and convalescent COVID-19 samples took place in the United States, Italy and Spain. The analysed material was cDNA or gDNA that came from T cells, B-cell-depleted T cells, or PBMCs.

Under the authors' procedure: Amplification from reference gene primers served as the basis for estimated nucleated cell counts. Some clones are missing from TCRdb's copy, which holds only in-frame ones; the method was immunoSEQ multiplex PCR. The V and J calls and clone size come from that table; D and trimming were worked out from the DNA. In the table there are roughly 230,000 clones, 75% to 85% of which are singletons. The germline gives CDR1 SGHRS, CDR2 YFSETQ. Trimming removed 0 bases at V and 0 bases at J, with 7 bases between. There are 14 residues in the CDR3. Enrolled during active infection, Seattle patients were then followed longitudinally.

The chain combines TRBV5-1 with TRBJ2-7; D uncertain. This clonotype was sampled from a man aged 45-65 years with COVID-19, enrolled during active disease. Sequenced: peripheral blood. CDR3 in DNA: TGCGCCAGCAGCTTGGGTGACAACTCCTACGAGCAGTACTTC. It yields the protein CASSLGDNSYEQYF.